What follows are 27 T cell receptor beta chains derived from one specimen sequenced in a study of blood T cells in healthy people across ages. Primed by a sample-barcoded 5' primer and a J-beta primer mix, a second PCR proceeded for about 6 to 11 cycles. From the 5' RACE reads, TCRdb called clonotypes with MiXCR, one entry per CDR3 protein. This table has about 830,000 distinct CDR3 sequences, 58% appearing once. Sequencing used blood. These receptors originate from a man aged 30 to 39 in good health.

This clonotype was detected only a few times. The V call is TRBV30, the J call TRBJ2-1; TRBD2 matches at 9 bases. V shed 4 bases and J 4 bases; nucleotides not matched to a gene: 8. The CDR3 runs 15 residues. Germline lookup yields CDR1 GTSNPN and CDR2 SVGIG (reference sequence). CDR3 DNA: TGTGCCTGGAAGCAGCGGGGGGCAGTATACAATGAGCAGTTCTTC. This translates into CAWKQRGAVYNEQFF.

This clonotype was found many times. The gene calls are TRBV27 and TRBJ1-2; 11 bases are a match to TRBD1. Germline values: CDR1 MNHEY, CDR2 SMNVEV (reference sequence). The CDR3 is 17 residues long. Unmatched junction bases numbered 13, after V lost 5 bases and J lost 5 bases. CDR3 protein: CASSTRTGGYGHYGYTF. CDR3 in DNA: TGTGCCAGCAGTACCAGGACAGGGGGCTACGGACATTATGGCTACACCTTC.

The chain is built from TRBV12-3 or TRBV12-4 and TRBJ1-5; D gene ambiguous. V dropped 7 bases and J dropped 1 base, with 8 bases sitting between them. CDR3 size: 13 residues. The CDR3 loop is CASKGQSNQPQHF. In nucleotides, the CDR3 is TGTGCCAGCAAAGGGCAAAGCAATCAGCCCCAGCATTTT.

The chain couples TRBV20-1 to TRBJ2-3; 12 positions match TRBD2. V lost 1 base to trimming and J lost 7 bases; unmatched junction nucleotides: 6. Germline CDR1 reads DFQATT; CDR2 reads SNEGSKA (reference sequence). This CDR3 spans 15 amino acids. Here the CDR3 DNA reads TGCAGTGCTAGAGCCCCTAGCGGGAGGGTAAATACGCAGTATTTT. This translates into CSARAPSGRVNTQYF.

The V and J genes are TRBV29-1 and TRBJ2-5; D perhaps matches TRBD1 (6 bases). The germline V gene encodes CDR1 SQVTM and CDR2 ANQGSEA. The V end lost 7 bases, the J end lost 5 bases, and 20 bases lay between the germline ends. The CDR3 is made up of 14 amino acids. The CDR3 DNA reads as TGCAGCGGCGGAAGGACGAACCAGGGGGAGACCCAGTACTTC. It specifies CSGGRTNQGETQYF.

CDR3 loop: CSVALAEAYEQYF. For the CDR3, the DNA is TGCAGCGTTGCGCTAGCGGAAGCCTACGAGCAGTACTTC. The chain uses TRBV29-1 and TRBJ2-7; the match to TRBD2 covers 7 bases. The CDR3 consists of 13 residues. Germline CDR1 is SQVTM and CDR2 is ANQGSEA. With V trimmed by 4 bases and J by 2 bases, 5 bases remained unmatched.

As regards this clonotype: One junction end does not reproduce the germline sequence, and a read error may be involved. This chain links TRBV7-2 with TRBJ2-1; perhaps D is TRBD1 or TRBD2 (5 bases each). Germline V CDR1 and CDR2: SGHTA, FQGNSA. The CDR3 loop spans 15 amino acids. The CDR3 DNA follows: TGTGCCAGCAGCCCTCAAACCGGGACCCACAAGGAGCAGTTCTTC. Translating it yields CASSPQTGTHKEQFF.

The CDR3 loop reads CSASSSGGAIGSTDTQYF. The CDR3 nucleotides are TGCAGTGCTAGTTCTAGCGGGGGGGCAATTGGAAGCACAGATACGCAGTATTTT. V and J are TRBV20-1 and TRBJ2-3, with 12 bases fitting TRBD2. The germline V gene has CDR1 DFQATT and CDR2 SNEGSKA (reference sequence). This CDR3 is 18 amino acids long. The J segment lost 0 bases and the V segment lost 3 bases, leaving 10 bases of the junction unmatched.

This clonotype has only one observation. CDR3 nucleotide sequence: TGCAGTGCTAGCCAGGGGCAATTGAGCTCCTACGAGCAGTACTTC. Translation: CSASQGQLSSYEQYF. The genes are TRBV20-1 and TRBJ2-7; perhaps TRBD1 as D (6 bases). The CDR3 sequence is 15 residues long. Between the trimmed V and J ends, which lost 3 bases and 0 bases, there was a span of 15 bases. CDR1 and CDR2 from the germline V gene are DFQATT and SNEGSKA (reference sequence).

This chain uses TRBV20-1 with TRBJ2-1; 15 positions match TRBD2. The CDR3 has 17 amino acids. CDR1 is DFQATT, CDR2 SNEGSKA, per germline (reference sequence). V shed 6 bases and J 5 bases; nucleotides not matched to a gene: 11. The CDR3, as DNA: TGCAGTGCCACCGGAGGGACTAGCGGGGGGCTTAACAATGAGCAGTTCTTC. Amino acids: CSATGGTSGGLNNEQFF.

The V call is TRBV12-3 or TRBV12-4, the J call TRBJ2-7, with 10 bases lining up with TRBD2. The V gene end was trimmed by 4 bases and the J gene end by 3 bases; junction bases not matched to a gene: 15. CDR3 length: 18 residues. CDR3 residues: CASSSEGLILAGRYEQYF. The DNA of the CDR3 is TGTGCCAGCAGTTCAGAGGGATTGATACTAGCGGGACGCTACGAGCAGTACTTC.

This clonotype was seen a handful of times. The chain recombines TRBV7-3 with TRBJ2-1; 10 nucleotides agree with TRBD2. Germline V lookup: CDR1 SGHTA, CDR2 FQGTGA. The V and J ends lost 0 bases and 10 bases, in that order; junction bases with no gene match: 15. This CDR3 has 18 amino acids. The CDR3 coding sequence is TGTGCCAGCAGCTTAACGGGGCTTGATAGCGGGAGGCCTTGGGAGCAGTTCTTC. Its translation is CASSLTGLDSGRPWEQFF.

Comments on this clonotype: One end of the junction is discordant with germline, which a read error may explain. The CDR3 bases are TGTGCTAGCAGCACAGGATCCGAGCAGTACTTC. Protein sequence: CASSTGSEQYF. The V call is TRBV28, the J call TRBJ2-5, with a weak D call TRBD1 (5 bases). The J call may be mistaken, given a closer DNA end match to TRBJ2-7. The CDR3 contains 11 residues. Per germline, CDR1 MDHEN and CDR2 SYDVKM.

The gene calls are TRBV5-5 and TRBJ1-6; D unclear. The CDR3 length is 18 residues. Trimming took off 3 bases at V and 0 bases at J, with 16 bases between the two ends. Germline values: CDR1 SGHKS, CDR2 YYEKEE (reference sequence). The CDR3 reads CASSSLPRTVSYNSPLHF. CDR3 DNA sequence: TGTGCCAGCAGCTCGCTTCCGCGAACAGTCTCCTATAATTCACCCCTCCACTTT. Complete variable domain (other parts from reference TRBV5-5 and TRBJ1-6): DAGVTQSPTHLIKTRGQQVTLRCSPISGHKSVSWYQQVLGQGPQFIFQYYEKEERGRGNFPDRFSARQFPNYSSELNVNALLLGDSALYLCASSSLPRTVSYNSPLHFGNGTRLTVT.

V usage is TRBV7-2 and J usage is TRBJ2-7, with D possibly matching TRBD1 (6 bases). The DNA end lines up better with TRBJ2-5; the J call may be wrong. Germline V lookup: CDR1 SGHTA, CDR2 FQGNSA. This CDR3 contains 15 residues. The CDR3: CASSLEVAGEKTQYF. DNA of the CDR3: TGTGCCAGCAGCTTAGAAGTGGCAGGGGAGAAGACCCAGTACTTC.

This clonotype has more than one count but fewer than ten. V usage is TRBV21-1 and J usage is TRBJ2-3; the tabulated D call, TRBD2, remains unverified against the DNA. TRBV21-1 is a known pseudogene. The CDR3 consists of 17 residues. The CDR3 bases are TGTGCCAGCAGCAAAGGGAAACTAGCGGCACCCACAGATACGCAGTATTTT. It is translated as CASSKGKLAAPTDTQYF.

V and J are TRBV18 and TRBJ1-2; 7 nucleotides line up with TRBD1. Germline loops: CDR1 KGHSH, CDR2 LQKENI. This CDR3 has 17 residues. Trimming removed 3 bases from V and 6 bases from J; junction bases left unmatched: 16. The CDR3 loop reads CASSPNNMMGDSHGYTF. The CDR3 nucleotides read TGTGCCAGCTCACCCAACAATATGATGGGGGACAGTCATGGCTACACCTTC.

The sample holds a few counts of this clonotype. The V and J genes are TRBV20-1 and TRBJ2-5; D perhaps matches TRBD1 (6 bases). This CDR3 is 13 amino acids long. The germline V gene encodes CDR1 DFQATT and CDR2 SNEGSKA (reference sequence). Trimming cost V 4 bases and J 3 bases, with 12 bases left between them. The CDR3 region is CSAIPDRKETQYF. CDR3 coding DNA: TGCAGTGCTATACCAGACAGGAAAGAGACCCAGTACTTC.

Only a few counts were recorded for this clonotype. The CDR3 sequence is CASSAFGVGNEQYF. CDR3 coding DNA: TGTGCCAGCAGCGCCTTCGGGGTGGGGAACGAGCAGTACTTC. V gene TRBV9 combines with J gene TRBJ2-7; D may be TRBD2 (5 bases). V shed 3 bases and J shed 5 bases, with 15 bases lying between them. The CDR3 totals 14 residues. From germline, CDR1 is SGDLS and CDR2 YYNGEE. Variable domain in full (rest from reference TRBV9 and TRBJ2-7): DSGVTQTPKHLITATGQRVTLRCSPRSGDLSVYWYQQSLDQGLQFLIQYYNGEERAKGNILERFSAQQFPDLHSELNLSSLELGDSALYFCASSAFGVGNEQYFGPGTRLTVT.

This clonotype was seen more than once but under ten times. The V and J genes are TRBV7-7 and TRBJ1-6; D might be TRBD1 (6 bases). Germline assignment: CDR1 SSHAT and CDR2 FNYEAQ (reference sequence). Trimming cost V 1 base and J 4 bases, with 11 bases left between them. The CDR3 totals 16 residues. Here the CDR3 DNA reads TGTGCCAGCAGCTTAGGGGACAACGATTATAATTCACCCCTCCACTTT. The encoded protein is CASSLGDNDYNSPLHF.

The CDR3 DNA reads as TGCAGTGCTTTACAGGGGCTAGGGGATCAGCCCCAGCATTTT. Its protein product is CSALQGLGDQPQHF. The chain recombines TRBV20-1 with TRBJ1-5; 7 bases fit TRBD1. V shed 5 bases and J 5 bases; nucleotides not matched to a gene: 9. In germline, CDR1 is DFQATT, CDR2 SNEGSKA (reference sequence). This CDR3 is 14 amino acids long.

This clonotype was found once. The chain combines TRBV7-2 with TRBJ2-1, with D hard to call. This CDR3 contains 15 residues. Germline CDR1 and CDR2: SGHTA and FQGNSA. V shed 5 bases and J shed 5 bases, with 16 bases lying between them. The CDR3 protein is CASSLTRPTDNEQFF. CDR3 bases: TGTGCCAGCAGCCTCACCCGCCCAACTGACAATGAGCAGTTCTTC.

The chain has TRBV10-3 and TRBJ1-3; the match to TRBD1 covers 10 bases. Trimming cost V 11 bases and J 1 base; bases outside gene matches: 14. CDR3 size: 17 residues. CDR1 is ENHRY and CDR2 is SYGVKD in the germline V gene. CDR3 nucleotide sequence: TGTGCCGCTGGCCGGGACAGGGGTGCGGTATCTGGAAACACCATATATTTT. Translating gives CAAGRDRGAVSGNTIYF.

A note on this clonotype: Since the CDR3 does not end with the conserved phenylalanine or tryptophan, this likely comes from a read error. It is unclear where the CDR3 begins or ends on the DNA, so no DNA is shown, and the CDR3 is as TCRdb lists it. The chain uses TRBV4-3 and TRBJ2-5; TRBD2, the table's D call, lacks a check against the DNA. The CDR3 extends over 17 residues, inclusive of both ends. CDR1 is LGHNA and CDR2 is YSLEER in the germline V gene. The CDR3 here is CASSQLNSGPGGYTFGS.

The genes are TRBV6-6 and TRBJ2-5; 11 nucleotides agree with TRBD1. Looked up from germline, CDR1 is MNHNY and CDR2 is SVGAGI (reference sequence). CDR3 length equals 15 residues. V lost 4 bases to trimming and J lost 5 bases; unmatched junction nucleotides: 6. The CDR3 DNA is TGTGCCAGCAGTTCCCGGGACAGGGGGGAGGAGACCCAGTACTTC. This translates into CASSSRDRGEETQYF.

This clonotype has just a few counts. The gene calls are TRBV2 and TRBJ2-7; D gene ambiguous. The CDR3 has 15 residues. V lost 2 bases to trimming and J lost 6 bases, with 17 bases between them. In germline, CDR1 is SNHLY, CDR2 FYNNEI. This CDR3 is CASSEQVGLLGEQYF. CDR3 nucleotides: TGTGCCAGCAGTGAACAGGTTGGCCTGCTGGGCGAGCAGTACTTC. Drawing the rest from reference TRBV2 and TRBJ2-7, the complete variable domain is EPEVTQTPSHQVTQMGQEVILRCVPISNHLYFYWYRQILGQKVEFLVSFYNNEISEKSEIFDDQFSVERPDGSNFTLKIRSTKLEDSAMYFCASSEQVGLLGEQYFGPGTRLTVT.

This clonotype was counted a few times. This chain joins TRBV29-1 and TRBJ2-5, with a weak D call TRBD1 (6 bases). TRBJ2-7 matches the DNA end more closely, so the J call is doubtful. CDR1 is SQVTM and CDR2 is ANQGSEA in the germline V gene. The CDR3 length is 15 residues. CDR3 nucleotide sequence: TGCAGCGTTGAAGATCGAGGCAGGGGAAGGAACGAGCAGTACTTC. It codes for CSVEDRGRGRNEQYF.